This is a list of T cell receptor beta chains from one sample in a study of CD4 T cells in relation to SARS-CoV-2 and coronaviruses. These receptors' targets are unknown. The table came from immunoSEQ multiplex PCR; TCRdb's copy has only in-frame clones and leaves some out. The data show 25,000 to 35,000 clones, approximately 79% seen once. Sequenced input: CD4+ T cells from PBMCs, cultured in vitro. Receptor source: a human donor in good health. The conserved cysteine and the conserved F or W are not part of the CDR3 here. Fields, in order: CDR3 length, V gene, J gene, CDR3 protein.

length: 13
V: TRBV19
J: TRBJ1-3
CDR3: ASSMPGHAGNTIY

length: 11
V: TRBV24-1
J: TRBJ2-2
CDR3: ATSEQNTGELF

length: 16
V: TRBV3-1/TRBV3-2
J: TRBJ1-6
CDR3: ASSASVYRTGGNSPLH

length: 14
V: TRBV19
J: TRBJ1-1
CDR3: ASSMRQGLKGSEAF

length: 12
V: TRBV19
J: TRBJ1-1
CDR3: ASSIGAGDTEAF

length: 14
V: TRBV3-1/TRBV3-2
J: TRBJ2-5
CDR3: ASSGPGTRIGETQY

length: 13
V: TRBV5-4
J: TRBJ2-3
CDR3: ASKKGTSRTDTQY

length: 13
V: TRBV19
J: TRBJ2-2
CDR3: ASSERQGAAGELF

length: 13
V: TRBV3-1/TRBV3-2
J: TRBJ2-1
CDR3: ASSPQILSYNEQF

length: 12
V: TRBV11-3
J: TRBJ2-3
CDR3: ASSLGASTDTQY

length: 12
V: TRBV7-8
J: TRBJ2-5
CDR3: ASSFDRGRETQY

length: 10
V: TRBV7-9
J: TRBJ2-7
CDR3: ASRGDSYEQY

length: 11
V: TRBV11-3
J: TRBJ2-1
CDR3: ASSLDGYNEQF

length: 13
V: TRBV18
J: TRBJ2-7
CDR3: ASSSPGTSDYEQY

length: 12
V: TRBV7-9
J: TRBJ1-1
CDR3: ASSSHSTDTEAF

length: 11
V: TRBV12-3/TRBV12-4
J: TRBJ2-3
CDR3: ASSSQGFDTQY

length: 13
V: TRBV3-1/TRBV3-2
J: TRBJ1-2
CDR3: ASSQDPGTGRGYT

length: 10
V: TRBV25-1
J: TRBJ2-1
CDR3: ASSRVAAEQF

length: 16
V: TRBV4-3
J: TRBJ1-6
CDR3: ASSQHLRRGPYNSPLH

length: 13
V: TRBV14
J: TRBJ1-1
CDR3: ASSPMTAVNTEAF

length: 11
V: TRBV18
J: TRBJ1-2
CDR3: ASSQGAGNGYT

length: 12
V: TRBV20-1
J: TRBJ2-1
CDR3: SAGDSGGSNEQF

length: 12
V: TRBV3-1/TRBV3-2
J: TRBJ2-5
CDR3: ASSRYRGEETQY

length: 12
V: TRBV5-1
J: TRBJ2-1
CDR3: ASSLASEAGEQF

length: 12
V: TRBV7-2
J: TRBJ1-4
CDR3: ASSLGGQREKLF

length: 12
V: TRBV6-5
J: TRBJ1-1
CDR3: ASSYKAKNTEAF

length: 15
V: TRBV7-2
J: TRBJ2-3
CDR3: ASSLATLDAVSDTQY

length: 13
V: TRBV6-2/TRBV6-3
J: TRBJ2-3
CDR3: ASSSGRWGTDTQY

length: 12
V: TRBV19
J: TRBJ2-7
CDR3: ASSDQGPYYEQY

length: 13
V: TRBV5-4
J: TRBJ2-7
CDR3: ASSLVVGSSYEQY

length: 12
V: TRBV7-8
J: TRBJ1-6
CDR3: ASSFFPTPSPLH

length: 12
V: TRBV7-2
J: TRBJ1-2
CDR3: ASSASGTGEGYT

length: 10
V: TRBV27
J: TRBJ2-7
CDR3: ASSLKGYEQY

length: 13
V: TRBV5-4
J: TRBJ2-3
CDR3: ASSRTSGGADTQY

length: 11
V: TRBV18
J: TRBJ1-5
CDR3: ASSPAGNQPQH

length: 10
V: TRBV29-1
J: TRBJ2-5
CDR3: SVGQNQETQY

length: 15
V: TRBV5-1
J: TRBJ2-5
CDR3: ASSLALQGGVKETQY